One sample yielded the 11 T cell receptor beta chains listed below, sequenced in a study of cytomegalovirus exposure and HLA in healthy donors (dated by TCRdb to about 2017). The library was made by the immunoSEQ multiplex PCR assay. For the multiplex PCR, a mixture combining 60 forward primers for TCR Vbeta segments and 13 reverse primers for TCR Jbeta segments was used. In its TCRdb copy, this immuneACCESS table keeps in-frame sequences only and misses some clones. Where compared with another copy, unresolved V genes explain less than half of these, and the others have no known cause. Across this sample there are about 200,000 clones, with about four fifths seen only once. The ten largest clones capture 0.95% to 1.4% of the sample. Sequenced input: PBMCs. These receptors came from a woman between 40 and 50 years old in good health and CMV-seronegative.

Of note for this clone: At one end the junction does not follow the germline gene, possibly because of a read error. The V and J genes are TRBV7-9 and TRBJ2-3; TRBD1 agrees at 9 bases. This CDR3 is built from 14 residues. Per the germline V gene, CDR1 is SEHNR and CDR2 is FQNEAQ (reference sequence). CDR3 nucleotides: TGTTCCAGCAGCCCCAGGACAGGGGACGATACGCAGTATTTT. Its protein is CSSSPRTGDDTQYF.

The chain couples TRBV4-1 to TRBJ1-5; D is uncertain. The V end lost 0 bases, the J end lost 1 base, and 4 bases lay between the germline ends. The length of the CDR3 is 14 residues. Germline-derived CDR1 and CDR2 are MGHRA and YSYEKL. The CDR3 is CASSQEHSNQPQHF. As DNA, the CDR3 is TGCGCCAGCAGCCAAGAACACAGCAATCAGCCCCAGCATTTT.

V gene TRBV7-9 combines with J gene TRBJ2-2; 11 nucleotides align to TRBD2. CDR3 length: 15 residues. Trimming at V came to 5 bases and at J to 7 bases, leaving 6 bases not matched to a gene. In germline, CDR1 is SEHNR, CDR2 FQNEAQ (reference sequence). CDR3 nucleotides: TGTGCCAGCAGCCGGCTAGCGGGAGGTCACGGGGAGCTGTTTTTT. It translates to CASSRLAGGHGELFF.

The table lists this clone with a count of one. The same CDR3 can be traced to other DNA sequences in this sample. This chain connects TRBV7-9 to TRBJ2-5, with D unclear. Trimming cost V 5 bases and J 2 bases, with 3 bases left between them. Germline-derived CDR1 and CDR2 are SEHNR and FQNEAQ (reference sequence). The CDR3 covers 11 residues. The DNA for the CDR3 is TGTGCCAGCAGCCTACAAGAGACCCAGTACTTC. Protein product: CASSLQETQYF.

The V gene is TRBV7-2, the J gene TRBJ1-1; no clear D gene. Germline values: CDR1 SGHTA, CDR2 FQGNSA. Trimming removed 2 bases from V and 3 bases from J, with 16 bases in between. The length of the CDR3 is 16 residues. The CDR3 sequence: CASSLLTLGRDTEAFF. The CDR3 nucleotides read TGTGCCAGCAGCTTACTCACGCTGGGGAGGGACACTGAAGCTTTCTTT.

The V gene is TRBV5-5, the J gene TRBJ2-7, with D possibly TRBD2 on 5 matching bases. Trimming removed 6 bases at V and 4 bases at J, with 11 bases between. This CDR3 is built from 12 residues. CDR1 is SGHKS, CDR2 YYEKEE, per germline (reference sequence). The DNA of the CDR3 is TGTGCCAGCACCTTCGGGGATTACGAGCAGTACTTC. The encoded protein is CASTFGDYEQYF. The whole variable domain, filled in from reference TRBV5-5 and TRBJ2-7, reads DAGVTQSPTHLIKTRGQQVTLRCSPISGHKSVSWYQQVLGQGPQFIFQYYEKEERGRGNFPDRFSARQFPNYSSELNVNALLLGDSALYLCASTFGDYEQYFGPGTRLTVT.

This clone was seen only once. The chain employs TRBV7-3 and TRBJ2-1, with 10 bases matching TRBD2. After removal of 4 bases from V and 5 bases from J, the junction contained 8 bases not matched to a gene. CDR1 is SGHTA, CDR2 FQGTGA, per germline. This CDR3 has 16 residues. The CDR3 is CASSSLAGVPHNEQFF. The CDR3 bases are TGTGCCAGCAGCTCCCTAGCGGGAGTCCCCCACAATGAGCAGTTCTTC.

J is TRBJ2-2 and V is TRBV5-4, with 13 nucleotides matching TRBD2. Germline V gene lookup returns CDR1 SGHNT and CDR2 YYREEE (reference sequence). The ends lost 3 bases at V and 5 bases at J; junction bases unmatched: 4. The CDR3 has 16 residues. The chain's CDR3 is CASSSGLAGPTGELFF. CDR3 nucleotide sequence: TGTGCCAGCAGCTCGGGACTAGCGGGACCAACCGGGGAGCTGTTTTTT.

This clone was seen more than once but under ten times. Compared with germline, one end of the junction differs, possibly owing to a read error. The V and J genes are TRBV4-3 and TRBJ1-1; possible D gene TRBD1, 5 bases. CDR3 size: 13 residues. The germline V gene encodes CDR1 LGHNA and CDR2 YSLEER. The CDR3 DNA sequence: TGCGCCAGCAGCCAAGGCGTTGGGGCAGGCCGGCTGTTT. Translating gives CASSQGVGAGRLF.

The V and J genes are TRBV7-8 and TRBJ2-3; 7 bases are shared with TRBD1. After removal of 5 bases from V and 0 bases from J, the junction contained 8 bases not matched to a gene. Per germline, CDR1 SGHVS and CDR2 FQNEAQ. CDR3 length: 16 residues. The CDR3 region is CASSRDSYISTDTQYF. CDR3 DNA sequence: TGTGCCAGCAGCCGGGACAGCTACATAAGCACAGATACGCAGTATTTT.

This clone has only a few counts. CDR3 amino acids: CASSYSRDALNGYTF. The CDR3 DNA sequence: TGTGCCAGCAGTTACTCGCGGGACGCCCTAAATGGCTACACCTTC. V usage is TRBV6-6 and J usage is TRBJ1-2; a possible D gene is TRBD1 (5 bases). Trimming took 0 bases from V and 6 from J, leaving 14 bases between them. The CDR3 has 15 amino acids. The germline V gene encodes CDR1 MNHNY and CDR2 SVGAGI (reference sequence).